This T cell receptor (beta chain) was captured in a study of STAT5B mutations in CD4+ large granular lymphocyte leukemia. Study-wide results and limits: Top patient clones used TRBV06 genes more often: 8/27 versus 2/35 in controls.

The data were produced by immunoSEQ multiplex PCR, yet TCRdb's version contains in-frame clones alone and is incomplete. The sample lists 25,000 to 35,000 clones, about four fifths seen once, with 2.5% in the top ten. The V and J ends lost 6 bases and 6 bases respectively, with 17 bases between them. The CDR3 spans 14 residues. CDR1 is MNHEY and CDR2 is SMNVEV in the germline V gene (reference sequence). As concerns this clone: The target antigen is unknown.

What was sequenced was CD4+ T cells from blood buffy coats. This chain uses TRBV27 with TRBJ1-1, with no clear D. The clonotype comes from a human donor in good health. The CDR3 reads CASSLQGLTAEAFF. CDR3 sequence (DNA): TGTGCCAGCAGCCTACAAGGGTTAACTGCTGAAGCTTTCTTT.